Listed below are T cell receptor beta chains from one sample, sequenced in a study of cytomegalovirus exposure and HLA in healthy donors. The method was immunoSEQ multiplex PCR; TCRdb's version includes in-frame clones alone and lacks a portion of them. The sample lists some 71,000 clones; approximately 94% were seen once. Input material: PBMCs. These receptors came from a woman aged 18-35 years in good health and CMV-seronegative. Each CDR3 is given with its conserved first and last residue. Each record gives: V gene, J gene, D gene, clone size, CDR3 DNA, CDR3 protein. A D gene is named only where the DNA matches it firmly. A clone size is listed for some rows: how often the clone was seen (once, few, many), or a class if it is expanded.

TRBV5-1	TRBJ2-1	-	-	TGCGCCAGCAGCCAGGGCAATGAGCAGTTCTTC	CASSQGNEQFF
TRBV27	TRBJ2-7	-	-	TGTGCCAGCCCCGCCGGCAGGTCCTCCTACGAGCAGTACTTC	CASPAGRSSYEQYF
TRBV5-6	TRBJ1-5	-	-	TGTGCCAGCAGCCTGGGGGCACCCGGTAGTCAGCCCCAGCATTTT	CASSLGAPGSQPQHF
TRBV5-6	TRBJ2-7	TRBD2	-	TGTGCCAGCAGCTTGACTAGCGGGATAACGTACGAGCAGTACTTC	CASSLTSGITYEQYF
TRBV6-6	TRBJ2-5	TRBD2	-	TGTGCCAGCAGTTACTCAGGGCGGGGGGGCCAGGAGACCCAGTACTTC	CASSYSGRGGQETQYF
TRBV5-4	TRBJ2-1	-	-	TGTGCCAGCAGCCCGCGGACTCATTTCTACAATGAGCAGTTCTTC	CASSPRTHFYNEQFF
TRBV27	TRBJ1-5	-	-	TGTGCCAGCAGTTTCCGGGGGAGCAATCAGCCCCAGCATTTT	CASSFRGSNQPQHF
TRBV5-1	TRBJ2-3	TRBD2	-	TGCGCCAGCAGCTTGGTCCTAGCGGAGACAGATACGCAGTATTTT	CASSLVLAETDTQYF
TRBV2	TRBJ2-5	TRBD2	-	TGTGCCAGCAGTCCCCGAGGAGGGGTAGCGGGTCGAGAGACCCAGTACTTC	CASSPRGGVAGRETQYF
TRBV7-2	TRBJ2-7	-	-	TGTGCCAGCAGCTTAGTAACGGAGTACGAGCAGTACTTC	CASSLVTEYEQYF
TRBV7-2	TRBJ2-7	TRBD1	-	TGTGCCAGCAGCTTATCATGGACAGGCTACGAGCAGTACTTC	CASSLSWTGYEQYF
TRBV25-1	TRBJ2-1	-	-	TGTGCCAGCAGTGAATCAGACTTCTACAATGAGCAGTTCTTC	CASSESDFYNEQFF
TRBV6-1	TRBJ2-3	-	-	TGTGCCAGCAGTGAAGCATTTAGGGGTCATACGCAGTATTTT	CASSEAFRGHTQYF
TRBV11-2	TRBJ1-1	-	-	TGTGCCAGCAGCTTATCCCGGGTCCATGAAGCTTTCTTT	CASSLSRVHEAFF
TRBV27	TRBJ2-2	-	-	TGTGCCAGCAGTCTCAACACCGGGGAGCTGTTTTTT	CASSLNTGELFF
TRBV18	TRBJ2-2	-	-	TGTGCCAGCTCCCCATCGGACACCGGGGAGCTGTTTTTT	CASSPSDTGELFF
TRBV30	TRBJ2-7	-	-	TGTGCCTGGAGCGGGAGCTACGAGCAGTACTTC	CAWSGSYEQYF
TRBV6-5	TRBJ2-1	-	-	TGTGCCAGCAGTTACGGAAGGAGGAGCCCGGCTGAGCAGTTCTTC	CASSYGRRSPAEQFF
TRBV7-2	TRBJ2-7	TRBD2	-	TGTGCCAGCAGCTCTAGCGGGTCCAGCTCCTACGAGCAGTACTTC	CASSSSGSSSYEQYF
TRBV2	TRBJ2-7	-	-	TGTGCCAGCCCCGGACAGCCCACAGCCTACGAGCAGTACTTC	CASPGQPTAYEQYF
TRBV2	TRBJ2-5	TRBD2	-	TGTGCCAGCCTAGCGGGGGAGGTTCAAGAGACCCAGTACTTC	CASLAGEVQETQYF
TRBV9	TRBJ2-1	TRBD2	-	TGTGCCAGCAGCGCCCCCGGAGCGGGAGAAAGTAATGAGCAGTTCTTC	CASSAPGAGESNEQFF
TRBV4-3	TRBJ1-2	TRBD1	-	TGCGCCAGCAGCCAAGCCGGGACAGGGTATGGCTACACCTTC	CASSQAGTGYGYTF
TRBV6-1	TRBJ1-6	TRBD1	few	TGTGCCAGCAGTGAAGGGACAGGGGGTAATTCACCCCTCCACTTT	CASSEGTGGNSPLHF
TRBV28	TRBJ2-1	-	-	TGTGCCAGCAGTTTAGGCGGGCTCTCCTACAATGAGCAGTTCTTC	CASSLGGLSYNEQFF
TRBV5-5	TRBJ2-7	-	-	TGTGCCAGCAGCTTGTCTAGAGTCCATACCTACGAGCAGTACTTC	CASSLSRVHTYEQYF
TRBV5-6	TRBJ2-3	-	-	TGTGCCAGCAGCTTGGCCGGTAGAACAGATACGCAGTATTTT	CASSLAGRTDTQYF
TRBV7-7	TRBJ2-5	TRBD2	-	TGTGCTAGCAGCTTAGGAGCGGGAGATGTAGAGACCCAGTACTTC	CASSLGAGDVETQYF
TRBV27	TRBJ1-1	TRBD1	-	TGTGCCTCCCGAAAAGGGACAGGGCATAATGAAGCTTTCTTT	CASRKGTGHNEAFF
TRBV5-1	TRBJ2-2	-	once	TGCGCCAGCAGCTTGGATACAGCTGAAACCGGGGAGCTGTTTTTT	CASSLDTAETGELFF
TRBV6-5	TRBJ1-2	TRBD1	-	TGTGCCAGCAGTTACCTCACAGGGGCGAGTGGCTACACCTTC	CASSYLTGASGYTF
TRBV19	TRBJ2-6	TRBD1	-	TGTGCCAGTAGTATTAAGGGACAGGCTGGGGCCAACGTCCTGACTTTC	CASSIKGQAGANVLTF
TRBV19	TRBJ2-7	-	-	TGTGCCAGTGCCGCCCGGCTAGCGAACGTCTACGAGCAGTACTTC	CASAARLANVYEQYF
TRBV25-1	TRBJ1-2	-	-	TGTGCCAGCAGTGAACGGGATGGAGATGGCTACACCTTC	CASSERDGDGYTF
TRBV7-3	TRBJ2-7	TRBD2	-	TGTGCCAGCAGCCAGGGACTAGCGGGAGGGTTATGGGAAGTGTACGAGCAGTACTTC	CASSQGLAGGLWEVYEQYF
TRBV14	TRBJ2-1	-	once	TGTGCCAGCAGCCAGCGACAGGCATACAATGAGCAGTTCTTC	CASSQRQAYNEQFF
TRBV5-1	TRBJ2-5	TRBD2	-	TGCGCCAGCCGCCCATGGGCTAGCGGGGAGAACCAAGAGACCCAGTACTTC	CASRPWASGENQETQYF
TRBV27	TRBJ2-7	-	-	TGTGCCAGCCGATCGCCCACCAGGGCCTACGAGCAGTACTTC	CASRSPTRAYEQYF
TRBV6-5	TRBJ1-2	-	-	TGTGCCAGCAGTTACTCGGCTCCAAACTATGGCTACACCTTC	CASSYSAPNYGYTF
TRBV2	TRBJ1-5	TRBD1	-	TGTGCCAGCAGTGGACAGGGGGCGAGACAGCCCCAGCATTTT	CASSGQGARQPQHF
TRBV7-9	TRBJ2-1	-	-	TGTGCCAGCAGCTTGTATCGGGGAGGTCCTAGAAATGAGCAGTTCTTC	CASSLYRGGPRNEQFF
TRBV19	TRBJ1-5	TRBD1	-	TGTGCCAGCGGGACAGGGGACAATCAGCCCCAGCATTTT	CASGTGDNQPQHF
TRBV4-1	TRBJ2-5	-	-	TGCGCCAGCACCTCTGTCTACGGGGAGACCCAGTACTTC	CASTSVYGETQYF
TRBV5-4	TRBJ2-2	TRBD1	-	TGTGCCAGCAGCCGGGACAGGGACGGGGCCGGGGAGCTGTTTTTT	CASSRDRDGAGELFF
TRBV14	TRBJ2-5	-	-	TGTGCCAGCAGCCTTTCCTTCCCGGGGTACGAGACCCAGTACTTC	CASSLSFPGYETQYF
TRBV6-1	TRBJ2-7	-	-	TGTGCCAGCGCTAGCTACTCCTACGAGCAGTACTTC	CASASYSYEQYF
TRBV2	TRBJ2-7	-	-	TGTGCCAGCAGGGCCGGGACAACCTACGAGCAGTACTTC	CASRAGTTYEQYF
TRBV19	TRBJ1-2	TRBD1	-	TGTGCCAGTTGGGACAGGGGGTATGGCTACACCTTC	CASWDRGYGYTF
TRBV4-1	TRBJ2-2	-	-	TGCGCCAGCAGCCAACCCCCGCGGGATCTGGGAGGCACCGGGGAGCTGTTTTTT	CASSQPPRDLGGTGELFF
TRBV7-2	TRBJ2-5	-	-	TGTGCCAGCAGGTACGGGATACAAGAGACCCAGTACTTC	CASRYGIQETQYF
TRBV10-3	TRBJ2-2	TRBD2	-	TGTGCCATCAGCCAAGGACTAGCGGGGGGGCCCGACACCGGGGAGCTGTTTTTT	CAISQGLAGGPDTGELFF
TRBV7-2	TRBJ1-1	-	-	TGTGCCAGCAGCGTACACCATATGGTGAACACTGAAGCTTTCTTT	CASSVHHMVNTEAFF
TRBV19	TRBJ2-3	TRBD2	-	TGTGCCAGTAGTTTTTATTCAGGACTAGGAGGGCTGAATACAGATACGCAGTATTTT	CASSFYSGLGGLNTDTQYF
TRBV30	TRBJ2-7	-	-	TGTGCCTGGAGTCTTTCGGTCGAGCAGTACTTC	CAWSLSVEQYF
TRBV7-3	TRBJ1-1	-	few	TGTGCCAGCAGCTTAGAAGGGGAAATGAACACTGAAGCTTTCTTT	CASSLEGEMNTEAFF
TRBV5-1	TRBJ2-3	TRBD2	-	TGCGCCAGCAGCTTAGGGACTAGCGGGGGGGTGCAGTATTTT	CASSLGTSGGVQYF
TRBV9	TRBJ2-3	TRBD2	-	TGTGCCAGCAGCGTAGGGCCTAGCGGGGGCTTTAGCACAGATACGCAGTATTTT	CASSVGPSGGFSTDTQYF